This T cell receptor beta chain was identified in a study of cytomegalovirus exposure and HLA in healthy donors. As for the study in general: A data release that came early held tens of millions of unique TCRs from HLA-typed donors.

The primer mix had 60 Vbeta and 13 Jbeta primers. Method: immunoSEQ multiplex PCR; TCRdb's copy keeps in-frame clones and lacks some. The table shows some 200,000 clones, with 75% to 85% occurring only once. A remark on this clone: Its antigen is still unknown.

Overall study findings and caveats: A list of more than 150 TCR beta chains associated with cytomegalovirus was given.

CDR3 size: 15 residues. CDR1 and CDR2 (germline): SGHDN, FVKESK. The germline V and J ends were trimmed by 0 bases and 0 bases, with 9 bases remaining between them. Sample: PBMCs. The receptor was derived from a male donor in good health and CMV-seropositive. The chain links TRBV14 to TRBJ2-7; the D gene is possibly TRBD1 (6 bases). The CDR3 loop is CASSQEGGSSYEQYF. Written as DNA, the CDR3 is TGTGCCAGCAGCCAAGAAGGGGGTAGCTCCTACGAGCAGTACTTC.